This is a list of T cell receptor beta chains from one sample in a study of CD8+ T cells in alopecia areata. Libraries were prepared by immunoSEQ multiplex PCR; TCRdb keeps only in-frame clonotypes and omits some of them. The sample carries approximately 280,000 clones, about three fifths recorded once. The sequences come from CD4+ T cells sorted from blood, collected at week 24, from a patient treated with tofacitinib. The receptors here all came from a human donor with alopecia areata. Each CDR3 is given with its conserved first and last residue. A row's size may be missing; if present it is once, few, many or a size class.

. | TRBV6-5 | CASRRGGRGTEAFF
. | TRBV20-1 | CSAIRGNEQFF
. | TRBV29-1 | CSVGQNYGYTF
. | TRBV6-8 | CASSYTGTRGF
many | TRBV7-8 | CASSLATDSGNTIYF
. | TRBV5-1 | CASSFTAITGELFF
. | TRBV30 | CAWNRGLVNQPQHF
. | TRBV7-9 | CASSFFARAYEQYF
. | TRBV29-1 | CSVGNGAPTGELFF
. | TRBV20-1 | CSASSGDGYTF
few | TRBV2 | CASSEFGQGQGGYTF
. | TRBV10-3 | CAISEKVGMFAEAFF
. | TRBV2 | CASIRTSGGLNNEQFF
. | TRBV9 | CASSVGAGLYETQYF
. | TRBV27 | CASSLVRDSYGYTF
. | TRBV7-9 | CASSLGGTGNTEAFF
. | TRBV5-1 | CASSPRTRSDTEAFF
. | TRBV30 | CAWMVVGNIQYF
. | TRBV28 | CASSLSGTNQETQYF
few | TRBV7-2 | CASRKGPSNEQFF
. | TRBV15 | CATSRAGVSYEQYF
. | TRBV5-4 | CASTSDREGREQYF
. | TRBV11-2 | CASSSPLDPVDTQYF
. | TRBV30 | CAWSRETPVGTGELFF
few | TRBV29-1 | CSVEELGYEQYF
. | TRBV5-1 | CASSLSGGPDYNEQFF
. | TRBV28 | CASSLGGGTYEQYF
. | TRBV6-6 | CASKGRGSAEAFF
. | TRBV9 | CASSVSSSYNSPLHF
. | TRBV5-1 | CASGAAGEETQYF
few | TRBV4-1 | CASSQGPSVSGANVLTF
few | TRBV30 | CAWDHAGDSTDTQYF
once | TRBV19 | CASSMQQSSYEQYF
few | TRBV29-1 | CSVEPSGGQYEQYF
. | TRBV29-1 | CSVEELNTYSNQPQHF
. | TRBV10-3 | CAITEGPAYGYTF
. | TRBV7-2 | CASSFLTATYEQYF
few | TRBV28 | CASSSGQGVYGYTF
. | TRBV5-1 | CASSSFLGPGTQYF
. | TRBV18 | CASSPLAGKETQYF
. | TRBV2 | CASKDRATEAFF
. | TRBV2 | CASSEDSGGEDTQYF
. | TRBV13 | CASSPRSQATNSYEQYF
. | TRBV18 | CASSPPRGSEDIQYF
. | TRBV30 | CAWSVTNEQFF
. | TRBV30 | CAWSIQGNTEAFF
. | TRBV14 | CASSQDLSGRGTEAFF
. | TRBV6-5 | CASSYSGTGGNQPQHF
. | TRBV7-2 | CASSLVRDNSPLHF
. | TRBV2 | CASSAGANVLTF
. | TRBV18 | CASSPSLAYEQYF
. | TRBV19 | CASRRDSMNTEAFF
. | TRBV30 | CAWSRQGAYTDTQYF
. | TRBV23-1 | CASSQSHGTNTEAFF
. | TRBV7-3 | CASSADRDPSYEQYF
. | TRBV7-2 | CASSIDRAGEQFF
. | TRBV7-9 | CASSFGDRERSPLHF
. | TRBV7-2 | CASSSMRVNTEAFF
. | TRBV5-1 | CASSSSGTNYEQYF